The 27 T cell receptor beta chains below were found in one sample sequenced in a study of blood T cell repertoires in COVID-19. This table comes from immunoSEQ multiplex PCR, and its TCRdb copy is limited to in-frame clones, with some not included. The sample lists 110,000 to 150,000 clones, roughly 83% occurring once. The sequenced sample was PBMCs or T cells enriched from blood (not recorded which). The receptors derive from a man aged 50 to 59 who had recovered from COVID-19.

This clone was observed a single time. V gene TRBV29-1 combines with J gene TRBJ2-2; 12 bases map to TRBD2. The CDR3 covers 16 residues. Germline CDR1 reads SQVTM; CDR2 reads ANQGSEA. V shed 7 bases, J shed 7 bases, and the junction held 13 bases outside the gene matches. The CDR3 reads CSASLTSGGWGGELFF. Written as DNA, the CDR3 is TGCAGCGCTTCCCTGACTAGCGGGGGTTGGGGCGGGGAGCTGTTTTTT.

The J gene is TRBJ2-3, the V gene TRBV4-3; D perhaps matches TRBD2 (5 bases). With 0 bases removed from V and 7 bases from J, the gap between germline ends came to 14 bases. Germline CDR1 reads LGHNA; CDR2 reads YSLEER. CDR3 size: 15 residues. Here the CDR3 reads CASSQESRTSHTQYF. The DNA for the CDR3 is TGCGCCAGCAGCCAAGAGTCTAGGACTTCCCATACGCAGTATTTT.

CDR3 in amino acids: CASSLALGVGNTGELFF. DNA for the CDR3: TGCGCCAGCAGCTTGGCCTTAGGGGTTGGGAACACCGGGGAGCTGTTTTTT. The chain joins TRBV5-1 to TRBJ2-2, with a tentative D call TRBD1 (5 bases). The CDR3 has 17 amino acids. Trimming pared 0 bases from V and 1 base from J, leaving 13 bases between. CDR1 and CDR2 from the germline V gene are SGHRS and YFSETQ. The full variable domain, with the rest looked up from reference TRBV5-1 and TRBJ2-2, is KAGVTQTPRYLIKTRGQQVTLSCSPISGHRSVSWYQQTPGQGLQFLFEYFSETQRNKGNFPGRFSGRQFSNSRSEMNVSTLELGDSALYLCASSLALGVGNTGELFFGEGSRLTVL.

J is TRBJ1-2 and V is TRBV6-1; D possibly corresponds to TRBD1 (5 bases). The CDR3 totals 16 residues. Trimming removed 2 bases from V and 2 bases from J, with 15 bases in between. The germline V gene has CDR1 MNHNS and CDR2 SASEGT. CDR3 in amino acids: CASSERVRDRNYGYTF. In DNA, the CDR3 is TGTGCCAGCAGTGAAAGAGTCCGAGACAGAAACTATGGCTACACCTTC.

The chain carries TRBV11-3 and TRBJ2-5, with D tentatively TRBD1 (5 bases). The V and J ends lost 5 bases and 0 bases respectively, with 10 bases between them. CDR3 length: 14 residues. CDR1 and CDR2 from the germline V gene are SGHNT and YENEEA. In DNA, the CDR3 is TGTGCCAGCAGCCTATCGGACAACCAAGAGACCCAGTACTTC. Translated, it gives CASSLSDNQETQYF.

The V gene is TRBV7-2, the J gene TRBJ2-7, with unresolved D. This CDR3 is built from 11 residues. The V and J ends lost 5 bases and 5 bases respectively, with 7 bases between them. Germline lookup yields CDR1 SGHTA and CDR2 FQGNSA. CDR3 region: CASSRSHEQYF. The CDR3 region has the DNA TGTGCCAGCAGCCGTAGTCACGAGCAGTACTTC.

The chain joins TRBV28 to TRBJ1-3; D is ambiguous. The CDR3 spans 17 residues. From germline, CDR1 is MDHEN and CDR2 SYDVKM. V was clipped by 5 bases and J by 2 bases, with 19 bases between them. CDR3 bases: TGTGCCAGCAGTCCCCCTCGTGGGCAGGCCCCTGGAAACACCATATATTTT. As protein: CASSPPRGQAPGNTIYF. The complete variable domain, with remaining parts taken from reference TRBV28 and TRBJ1-3, reads DVKVTQSSRYLVKRTGEKVFLECVQDMDHENMFWYRQDPGLGLRLIYFSYDVKMKEKGDIPEGYSVSREKKERFSLILESASTNQTSMYLCASSPPRGQAPGNTIYFGEGSWLTVV.

The genes are TRBV6-5 and TRBJ1-5; 8 bases line up with TRBD1. Germline-derived CDR1 and CDR2 are MNHEY and SVGAGI. This CDR3 spans 13 amino acids. J was trimmed by 5 bases and V by 6 bases; bases with no gene match: 3. CDR3 amino acids: CASRQTGDQPQHF. In DNA, the CDR3 is TGTGCCAGCAGACAGACAGGGGATCAGCCCCAGCATTTT.

The chain carries TRBV5-1 and TRBJ1-6, with D perhaps matching TRBD1 (5 bases). CDR3 length equals 14 residues. V lost 5 bases to trimming and J lost 6 bases, with 12 bases between them. Per the germline V gene, CDR1 is SGHRS and CDR2 is YFSETQ. The chain's CDR3 is CASRGGTVNSPLHF. In nucleotides, the CDR3 is TGCGCCAGCAGGGGGGGGACGGTTAATTCACCCCTCCACTTT.

This clone was observed a handful of times. V gene TRBV28 combines with J gene TRBJ1-6; D is ambiguous. The CDR3 runs 13 residues. V lost 8 bases to trimming and J lost 10 bases, with 15 bases between them. Germline CDR1 is MDHEN and CDR2 is SYDVKM. The CDR3 here is CASHAPGWSPLHF. Here the CDR3 DNA reads TGTGCCAGCCACGCGCCAGGTTGGTCACCCCTCCACTTT.

The chain employs TRBV12-3 or TRBV12-4 and TRBJ1-5; the D gene is possibly TRBD1 (6 bases). Deletions cut 4 bases from V and 6 bases from J, with 10 bases between. The CDR3 consists of 13 residues. CDR3 protein: CASSSLGGQPQHF. DNA for the CDR3: TGTGCCAGCAGTTCCCTAGGGGGTCAGCCCCAGCATTTT.

The chain joins TRBV9 to TRBJ2-3, with 8 bases lining up with TRBD2. CDR3 length equals 15 residues. Germline trimming cut 0 bases from V and 6 bases from J; bases unmatched to any gene: 6. Per germline, CDR1 SGDLS and CDR2 YYNGEE. In DNA form, the CDR3 reads TGTGCCAGCAGCGTAGAGGGGAGCGGGGGCGATACGCAGTATTTT. Its translation is CASSVEGSGGDTQYF.

The rearrangement uses TRBV7-8 and TRBJ2-1, with 8 bases lining up with TRBD2. The length of the CDR3 is 15 residues. V lost 1 base to trimming and J lost 7 bases; unmatched junction nucleotides: 6. CDR1 and CDR2 (germline): SGHVS, FQNEAQ. The CDR3 spells CASSLGGGGLNEQFF. Written as DNA, the CDR3 is TGTGCCAGCAGCTTAGGCGGCGGGGGGTTAAATGAGCAGTTCTTC.

This chain joins TRBV7-2 and TRBJ1-6, with a tentative D call TRBD1 (5 bases). The CDR3 consists of 15 residues. The V and J ends lost 5 bases and 7 bases respectively, with 15 bases between them. Looked up from germline, CDR1 is SGHTA and CDR2 is FQGNSA. The CDR3 protein is CASSRGRVGNSPLHF. The CDR3 DNA reads as TGTGCCAGCAGCCGTGGCAGGGTCGGGAATTCACCCCTCCACTTT. The full variable domain, in which reference TRBV7-2 and TRBJ1-6 provide the parts outside the CDR3, is GAGVSQSPSNKVTEKGKDVELRCDPISGHTALYWYRQSLGQGLEFLIYFQGNSAPDKSGLPSDRFSAERTGGSVSTLTIQRTQQEDSAVYLCASSRGRVGNSPLHFGNGTRLTVT.

The gene calls are TRBV29-1 and TRBJ2-7; 7 bases match TRBD2. Trimming at V came to 7 bases and at J to 6 bases, leaving 15 bases not matched to a gene. CDR1 SQVTM and CDR2 ANQGSEA come from the germline V gene. The CDR3 length is 14 residues. Written as DNA, the CDR3 is TGCAGCGCCGCCCCGGTGGGAGGGTTGCGCGAGCAGTACTTC. Residues: CSAAPVGGLREQYF.

At least ten counts were recorded for this clone. This rearrangement joins TRBV19 to TRBJ2-3; 15 bases agree with TRBD2. V lost 7 bases to trimming and J lost 0 bases; unmatched junction nucleotides: 17. The CDR3 loop spans 21 amino acids. Germline assignment: CDR1 LNHDA and CDR2 SQIVND (reference sequence). CDR3 region: CASKVRPGLAGGQDSTDTQYF. The CDR3 region has the DNA TGTGCCAGTAAAGTAAGACCGGGACTAGCGGGGGGCCAGGATAGCACAGATACGCAGTATTTT.

This CDR3 is CASSTPGLGGNTDTQYF. The CDR3 nucleotides are TGTGCCAGCAGTACACCGGGACTAGGTGGGAACACAGATACGCAGTATTTT. The rearrangement links TRBV28 to TRBJ2-3, with TRBD2 matching over 8 bases. The CDR3 sequence is 17 residues long. J gave up 2 bases and V 5 bases, and 12 bases lay outside the gene matches. Per germline, CDR1 MDHEN and CDR2 SYDVKM.

CDR3 sequence reads: CAINGLAGDTDTQYF. The CDR3 nucleotides read TGTGCCATCAACGGACTAGCGGGGGACACAGATACGCAGTATTTT. The chain employs TRBV10-3 and TRBJ2-3; 13 bases line up with TRBD2. CDR3 length: 15 amino acids. CDR1 is ENHRY and CDR2 is SYGVKD in the germline V gene. V shed 7 bases, J shed 2 bases, and the junction held 3 bases outside the gene matches.

For the CDR3, the DNA is TGTGCCAGCAGTGAAGTAACGATTCGGGCCCCGAGGGCTGAAGCTTTCTTT. Encoded protein: CASSEVTIRAPRAEAFF. The rearrangement uses TRBV6-1 and TRBJ1-1; no definite D call. In germline, CDR1 is MNHNS, CDR2 SASEGT. CDR3 length: 17 residues. V lost 1 base, J lost 6 bases, and 21 bases lay in between.

This sequence joins TRBV5-1 and TRBJ1-3; 7 bases match TRBD1. This CDR3 comprises 16 residues. V lost 0 bases to trimming and J lost 1 base; unmatched junction nucleotides: 4. Per the germline V gene, CDR1 is SGHRS and CDR2 is YFSETQ. The CDR3 DNA reads as TGCGCCAGCAGCTTGGCAGGGGGAAGGTCTGGAAACACCATATATTTT. It codes for CASSLAGGRSGNTIYF.

V is TRBV27 and J is TRBJ2-1, with 8 nucleotides matching TRBD2. The CDR3 totals 13 residues. Per germline, CDR1 MNHEY and CDR2 SMNVEV (reference sequence). The V segment lost 4 bases and the J segment 9 bases; nucleotides outside the gene matches: 5. The CDR3 DNA reads TGTGCCAGCAGTTGGGGACTAGAGGTTGAGCAGTTCTTC. It codes for CASSWGLEVEQFF.

This rearrangement joins TRBV18 to TRBJ2-7; 7 bases map to TRBD1. Trimming cost V 6 bases and J 7 bases; bases outside gene matches: 6. The CDR3 consists of 12 residues. The V gene's germline CDR1 is KGHSH and CDR2 LQKENI. Written as DNA, the CDR3 is TGTGCCAGCTCTTCCGACAGGGTAGAGCAGTACTTC. This encodes CASSSDRVEQYF. The whole variable domain, filled in from reference TRBV18 and TRBJ2-7, reads NAGVMQNPRHLVRRRGQEARLRCSPMKGHSHVYWYRQLPEEGLKFMVYLQKENIIDESGMPKERFSAEFPKEGPSILRIQQVVRGDSAAYFCASSSDRVEQYFGPGTRLTVT.

The V call is TRBV27, the J call TRBJ2-3; 14 nucleotides match TRBD2. J gave up 8 bases and V 3 bases, and 4 bases lay outside the gene matches. The CDR3 is 15 residues long. Looked up from germline, CDR1 is MNHEY and CDR2 is SMNVEV (reference sequence). This CDR3 reads CASSFETSGGATQYF. CDR3 DNA: TGTGCCAGCAGTTTCGAGACTAGCGGGGGGGCTACGCAGTATTTT.

This clone was detected only a few times. V usage is TRBV7-3 and J usage is TRBJ2-5; 7 bases match TRBD1. CDR3 length: 14 residues. Per germline, CDR1 SGHTA and CDR2 FQGTGA. V trimming: 2 bases; J trimming: 5 bases; junction bases outside the gene matches: 5. DNA for the CDR3: TGTGCCAGCAGCTTAGGTCCCAGGGGGGAGACCCAGTACTTC. It translates to CASSLGPRGETQYF.

The CDR3 loop is CASSSGGLQETQYF. The CDR3 coding sequence is TGTGCCAGCAGTTCCGGAGGGCTGCAAGAGACCCAGTACTTC. This rearrangement joins TRBV11-2 to TRBJ2-5; TRBD2 might be the D (6 bases). Germline CDR1 reads SGHAT; CDR2 reads FQNNGV. Trimming cost V 6 bases and J 2 bases, with 13 bases left between them. The CDR3 covers 14 residues. The variable domain in full, with the rest retrieved from reference TRBV11-2 and TRBJ2-5, is EAGVAQSPRYKIIEKRQSVAFWCNPISGHATLYWYQQILGQGPKLLIQFQNNGVVDDSQLPKDRFSAERLKGVDSTLKIQPAKLEDSAVYLCASSSGGLQETQYFGPGTRLLVL.

V and J are TRBV20-1 and TRBJ2-7, with TRBD2 matching over 10 bases. Germline assignment: CDR1 DFQATT and CDR2 SNEGSKA (reference sequence). V was pared by 3 bases and J by 1 base, with 6 bases of the junction left unmatched. The CDR3 extends over 15 amino acids. CDR3 nucleotides: TGCAGTGCTAGTAGGCTAGCGGGGGTGTCCTACGAGCAGTACTTC. As protein: CSASRLAGVSYEQYF.

J is TRBJ1-4 and V is TRBV4-1; 9 nucleotides line up with TRBD1. CDR1 MGHRA and CDR2 YSYEKL come from the germline V gene. V dropped 4 bases and J dropped 5; count of bases not matched to a gene: 2. The CDR3 totals 14 residues. For the CDR3, the DNA is TGCGCCAGCAGCCCGGGACAGGGCAATGAAAAACTGTTTTTT. Its protein is CASSPGQGNEKLFF.